This TCR beta chain emerged from a study of identical twins. After removal of 4 bases from V and 8 bases from J, the junction contained 7 bases not matched to a gene. The CDR3 has 14 amino acids. CDR1 and CDR2 (germline): MGHRA, YSYEKL. TCRdb reprocessed the 5' RACE reads via MiXCR and lists one record per CDR3 protein. The sample has about 890,000 distinct CDR3 sequences, roughly an eighth seen once; the top ten hold around 1.5%. These data also featured in a second study, about yellow fever vaccine responses in identical twins.

Sequenced: PBMCs. The chain employs TRBV4-1 and TRBJ1-4; 7 positions match TRBD1. The TCR sequence derives from a young woman in good health. The CDR3 DNA reads as TGCGCCAGCAGCCCACAGGGGTTGGACGAAAAACTGTTTTTT. Encoded protein: CASSPQGLDEKLFF.